This T cell receptor beta chain was obtained from a study of blood T cells in healthy people across ages. Study overall: Researchers report that template switching captured about one barcoded beta molecule per two T cells. The study's findings and limits: Researchers said unsorted PBMCs prevented a conclusive naive versus antigen-experienced comparison.

Germline V gives CDR1 MNHEY, CDR2 SVGEGT. This CDR3 is built from 15 residues. About this clonotype: Its antigen is currently unknown.

Through a sample-barcoded 5' primer and a J-beta primer mix, a second PCR was run for roughly 6 to 12 cycles. TCRdb re-analysed the 5' RACE reads in MiXCR, keeping a single row per CDR3 protein. The table has some 560,000 distinct CDR3 sequences, about 29% seen once. This sample also belongs to another study, concerning T cells of mothers and their children.

Sequences were obtained from blood. This chain uses TRBV6-2 or TRBV6-3 with TRBJ2-5, with 7 bases lining up with TRBD1. TRBJ2-7 explains the end of the DNA better; the J call may be wrong. The receptor comes from a boy aged 2-15 years in good health. The CDR3 DNA sequence: TGTGCCAGCAGTTACTCTAAGGGACAGTTTTACGAGCAGTACTTC. Protein: CASSYSKGQFYEQYF.